This T cell receptor (beta chain) derives from a study of T cell responses to AZD1222 COVID-19 vaccine. In its sample, this clone was seen once. The antigen remains undetermined. General observations from the study: Donors, mostly white British, included more females; clonal diversity was possibly underestimated. Dominant CD4 TCR responses targeted spike regions 160-218 and 743-854. There were repertoire samples only from the period after the peak T cell response.

The data were produced by immunoSEQ multiplex PCR, yet TCRdb's version contains in-frame clones alone and is incomplete. The repertoire includes 95,000 or so clones, less than 90% of them detected once, and approximately 3.7% sits in the top ten. Sequencing used peripheral blood, obtained on day 0 of AZD1222 vaccination. The sequence derives from an adult in good health.

CDR3 region: CASSRDSSYEQYF. The CDR3 nucleotides are TGTGCCAGCAGCAGGGACTCCTCCTACGAGCAGTACTTC. The rearrangement links TRBV27 to TRBJ2-7; tentative D call: TRBD2 (6 bases). Germline V CDR1 and CDR2: MNHEY, SMNVEV (reference sequence). The CDR3 consists of 13 residues. Trimming took off 6 bases at V and 0 bases at J, with 9 bases between the two ends.